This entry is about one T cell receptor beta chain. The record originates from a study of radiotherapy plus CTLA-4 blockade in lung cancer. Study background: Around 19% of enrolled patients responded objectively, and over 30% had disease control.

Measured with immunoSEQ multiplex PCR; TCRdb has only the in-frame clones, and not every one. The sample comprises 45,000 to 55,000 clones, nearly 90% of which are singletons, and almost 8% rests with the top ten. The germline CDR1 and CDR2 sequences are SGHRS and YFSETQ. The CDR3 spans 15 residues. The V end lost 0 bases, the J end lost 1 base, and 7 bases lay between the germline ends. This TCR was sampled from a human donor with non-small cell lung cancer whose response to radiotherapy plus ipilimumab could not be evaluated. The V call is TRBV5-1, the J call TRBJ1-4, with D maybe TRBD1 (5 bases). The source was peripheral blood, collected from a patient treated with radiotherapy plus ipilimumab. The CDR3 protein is CASSLAGGTNEKLFF. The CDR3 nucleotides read TGCGCCAGCAGCTTGGCCGGGGGAACTAATGAAAAACTGTTTTTT. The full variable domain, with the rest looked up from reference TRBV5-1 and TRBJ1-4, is KAGVTQTPRYLIKTRGQQVTLSCSPISGHRSVSWYQQTPGQGLQFLFEYFSETQRNKGNFPGRFSGRQFSNSRSEMNVSTLELGDSALYLCASSLAGGTNEKLFFGSGTQLSVL.